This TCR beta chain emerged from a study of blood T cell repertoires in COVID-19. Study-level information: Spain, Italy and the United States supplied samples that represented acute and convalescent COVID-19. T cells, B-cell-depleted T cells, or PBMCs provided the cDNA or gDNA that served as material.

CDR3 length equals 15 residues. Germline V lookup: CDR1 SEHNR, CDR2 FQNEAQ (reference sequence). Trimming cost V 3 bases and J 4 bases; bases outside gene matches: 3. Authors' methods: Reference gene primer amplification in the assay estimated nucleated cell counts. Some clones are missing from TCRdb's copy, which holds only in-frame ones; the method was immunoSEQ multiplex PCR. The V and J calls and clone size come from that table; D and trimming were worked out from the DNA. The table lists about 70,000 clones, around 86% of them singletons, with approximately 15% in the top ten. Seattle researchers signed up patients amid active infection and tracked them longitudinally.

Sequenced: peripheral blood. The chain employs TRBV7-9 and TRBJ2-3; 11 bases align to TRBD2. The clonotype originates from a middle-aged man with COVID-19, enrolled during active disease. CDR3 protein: CASSFSSGGADTQYF. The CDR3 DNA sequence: TGTGCCAGCAGCTTCAGTAGCGGGGGGGCAGATACGCAGTATTTT.